This entry features one T cell receptor (beta chain) sequence. The data originate from a study of blood T cell repertoires in COVID-19. The wider study: Some COVID-19 samples were acute and others convalescent; all came from the United States, Italy and Spain.

Germline values: CDR1 MRHNA, CDR2 SNTAGT. The CDR3 has 14 amino acids. The V gene lost 8 bases and the J gene lost 1 base, with 11 bases spanning the gap. The table came from immunoSEQ multiplex PCR; TCRdb's copy has only in-frame clones and leaves some out. The sample lists about 60,000 clones; 90% to 95% were seen once. V is TRBV6-4 and J is TRBJ2-2; no clear D. The sequenced sample was peripheral blood. This receptor was identified in a human donor in a cohort sampled during active COVID-19. CDR3 residues: CASSLGLNTGELFF. CDR3 bases: TGTGCCAGCTCCCTAGGTTTGAACACCGGGGAGCTGTTTTTT.